This T cell receptor (beta chain) emerged from a study of Tregs in tolerant kidney transplant recipients. The nonmyeloablative bone marrow transplants came from related graft donors, with transient mixed chimerism. Clones were sequenced by immunoSEQ multiplex PCR, and TCRdb holds only the in-frame ones, with some missing. This table has 50,000 or so clones, 91% appearing once. CDR3 length equals 12 residues. Trimming shortened V by 2 bases and J by 6 bases, and 9 bases separated the two germline ends. Germline CDR1 reads SGHNT; CDR2 reads YYREEE (reference sequence). The chain links TRBV5-4 to TRBJ2-7; D possibly corresponds to TRBD2 (7 bases). The receptor comes from a human patient who received a combined kidney and bone marrow transplant. Some T cells could come from the graft donor. The input for sequencing was CD8+ T cells from blood (PBMCs), taken 24 months after the transplant. CDR3 nucleotide sequence: TGTGCCAGCAGCTTCGGGGGGCTCGAGCAGTACTTC. It codes for CASSFGGLEQYF. Drawing the rest from reference TRBV5-4 and TRBJ2-7, the complete variable domain is ETGVTQSPTHLIKTRGQQVTLRCSSQSGHNTVSWYQQALGQGPQFIFQYYREEENGRGNFPPRFSGLQFPNYSSELNVNALELDDSALYLCASSFGGLEQYFGPGTRLTVT.